The subject of this entry is one T cell receptor (beta chain). Profiled with immunoSEQ multiplex PCR; TCRdb holds only in-frame clones, not every one. The sample shows 250,000 to 400,000 clones, around 90% of them seen only once. Seattle participants joined during active infection and were tracked over time. The data derive from a study of blood T cell repertoires in COVID-19. Study-level information: Collection of acute and convalescent COVID-19 samples took place in the United States, Italy and Spain. From T cells, B-cell-depleted T cells, or PBMCs came the material, which was cDNA or gDNA.

Sequencing was carried out using peripheral blood. The clonotype comes from a woman aged 25-40 years with COVID-19, enrolled during active disease.

The CDR3 sequence: CASEGQGPSPLHF. In DNA, the CDR3 is TGTGCCAGTGAGGGACAGGGACCCTCACCCCTCCACTTT. The chain carries TRBV19 and TRBJ1-6; TRBD1 matches at 9 bases. This CDR3 is 13 amino acids long. CDR1 and CDR2 (germline): LNHDA, SQIVND (reference sequence). The junction had 6 bases not matched to a gene; V was cut back by 8 bases and J by 10 bases.